This T cell receptor (beta chain) was profiled in a study of blood T cell repertoires in COVID-19. Study-wide background: The United States, Italy and Spain supplied acute and convalescent COVID-19 samples. The cDNA or gDNA used as material had been derived from T cells, B-cell-depleted T cells, or PBMCs.

As handled by the study authors: Amplification from reference gene primers served as the basis for estimated nucleated cell counts. The data were produced by immunoSEQ multiplex PCR, yet TCRdb's version contains in-frame clones alone and is incomplete. That table supplies the V and J calls and clone size; D and trimming were determined from the DNA. The repertoire holds some 40,000 clones, approximately 80% seen once, with about 14% in the top ten. Germline assignment: CDR1 MNHEY and CDR2 SMNVEV (reference sequence). J was trimmed by 5 bases and V by 6 bases; bases with no gene match: 10. CDR3 length: 15 amino acids.

This chain links TRBV27 with TRBJ2-5; TRBD2 agrees at 9 bases. The receptor was derived from a man between 50 and 59 years old with active or convalescent COVID-19. The source material was peripheral blood. Here the CDR3 reads CASSDPGLARETQYF. The CDR3 bases are TGTGCCAGCAGCGATCCGGGACTAGCCCGCGAGACCCAGTACTTC.